This T cell receptor beta chain was sequenced in a study of shared clonotypes between healthy human individuals. As regards this clone: Its antigen is unidentified.

The repertoire was sequenced with immunoSEQ multiplex PCR; TCRdb's copy has only in-frame clones and lacks some. The sample has 2 million to 2.5 million clones, nearly 97% seen once. Study-wide results and limits: Of the naive CD4 clonotypes, around 4.7% were shared across several donors.

Trimming at V came to 2 bases and at J to 4 bases, leaving 5 bases not matched to a gene. The CDR3 has 16 amino acids. CDR1 MGHRA and CDR2 YSYEKL come from the germline V gene. This rearrangement joins TRBV4-1 to TRBJ2-2; 9 bases align to TRBD1. The sequenced sample consisted of naive CD4+ T cells sorted from blood. Subset specified: CD45RA+ positively selected. The source is a man between 18 and 35 years old in good health. In DNA form, the CDR3 reads TGCGCCAGCAGCCAAAAAGGGACAGGGTCCACCGGGGAGCTGTTTTTT. It codes for CASSQKGTGSTGELFF.